The clone carrying this T cell receptor beta chain was found once. The entry originates in a study of radiotherapy plus CTLA-4 blockade in lung cancer. Profiling relied on immunoSEQ multiplex PCR, and the TCRdb table lists in-frame clones only, not all of them. The table includes roughly 120,000 clones, around 84% detected once. CDR3 length equals 12 residues. Per the germline V gene, CDR1 is SNHLY and CDR2 is FYNNEI. Trimming took off 8 bases at V and 2 bases at J, with 8 bases between the two ends. The sequence was obtained from a human donor with non-small cell lung cancer that progressed on radiotherapy plus ipilimumab. Some clones in this sample may be carry-over from other donors' samples. The specimen was peripheral blood, collected from a patient treated with radiotherapy plus ipilimumab. The chain has TRBV2 and TRBJ2-3; perhaps TRBD1 as D (5 bases). In DNA, the CDR3 is TGTGCCAGCTCGGACACCACAGATACGCAGTATTTT. This translates into CASSDTTDTQYF.